This TCR beta chain was captured by sequencing in a study of blood T cell repertoires in COVID-19. This CDR3 is 14 amino acids long. The V end was cut by 7 bases, the J end by 0 bases, with 13 bases between. Germline CDR1 and CDR2: SQVTM and ANQGSEA. Data came from immunoSEQ multiplex PCR; TCRdb stores just in-frame clones and leaves some out. The sample contains 300,000 to 400,000 clones, about 90% of which appear only once. The chain employs TRBV29-1 and TRBJ2-1, with TRBD2 as a possible D gene (5 bases). The source is a woman in her twenties or thirties with COVID-19, enrolled during active disease. The specimen was peripheral blood. The CDR3 sequence is CSESIGGSYNEQFF. In DNA form, the CDR3 reads TGCAGCGAATCAATAGGAGGCTCCTACAATGAGCAGTTCTTC.